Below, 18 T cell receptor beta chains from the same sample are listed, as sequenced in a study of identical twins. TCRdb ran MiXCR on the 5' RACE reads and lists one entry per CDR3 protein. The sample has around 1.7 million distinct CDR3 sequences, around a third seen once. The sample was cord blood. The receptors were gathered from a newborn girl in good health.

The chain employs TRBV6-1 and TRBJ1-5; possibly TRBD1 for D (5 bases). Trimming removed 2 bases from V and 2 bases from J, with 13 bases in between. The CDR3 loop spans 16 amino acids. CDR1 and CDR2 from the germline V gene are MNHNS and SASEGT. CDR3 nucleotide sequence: TGTGCCAGCAGTGAATGGAGGGGAGCGGGCAATCAGCCCCAGCATTTT. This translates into CASSEWRGAGNQPQHF.

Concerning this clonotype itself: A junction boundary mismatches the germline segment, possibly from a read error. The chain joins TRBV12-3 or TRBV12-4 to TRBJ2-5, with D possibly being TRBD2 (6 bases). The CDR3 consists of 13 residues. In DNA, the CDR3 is TGTGCCAGCCGTTTAGCGGAAGAGGAGACCCAGTACTTC. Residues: CASRLAEEETQYF.

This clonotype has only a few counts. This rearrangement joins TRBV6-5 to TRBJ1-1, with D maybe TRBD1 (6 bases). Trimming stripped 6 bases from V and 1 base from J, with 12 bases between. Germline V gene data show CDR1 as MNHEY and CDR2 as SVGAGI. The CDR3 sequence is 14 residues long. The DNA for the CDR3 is TGTGCCAGCAGCTACAGGGACACGAACACTGAAGCTTTCTTT. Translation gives CASSYRDTNTEAFF.

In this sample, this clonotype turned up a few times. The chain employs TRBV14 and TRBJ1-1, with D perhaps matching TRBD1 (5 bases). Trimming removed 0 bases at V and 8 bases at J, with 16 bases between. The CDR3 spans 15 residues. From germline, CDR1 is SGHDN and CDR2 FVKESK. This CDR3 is CASSQDLVPTGEAFF. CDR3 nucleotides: TGTGCCAGCAGCCAAGATCTTGTCCCCACAGGCGAAGCTTTCTTT.

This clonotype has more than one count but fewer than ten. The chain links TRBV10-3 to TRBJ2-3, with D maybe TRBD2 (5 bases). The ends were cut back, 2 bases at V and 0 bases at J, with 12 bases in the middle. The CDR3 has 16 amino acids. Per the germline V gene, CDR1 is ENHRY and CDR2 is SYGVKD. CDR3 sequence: CAISEGSGASTDTQYF. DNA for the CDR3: TGTGCCATCAGTGAGGGGAGCGGTGCTAGCACAGATACGCAGTATTTT.

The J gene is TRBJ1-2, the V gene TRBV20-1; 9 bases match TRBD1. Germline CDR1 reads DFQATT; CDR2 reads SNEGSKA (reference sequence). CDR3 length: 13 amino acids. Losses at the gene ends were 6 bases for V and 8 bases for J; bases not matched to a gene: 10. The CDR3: CSAYPGQGRGYTF. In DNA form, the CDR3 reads TGCAGTGCCTACCCGGGACAGGGCCGCGGCTACACCTTC.

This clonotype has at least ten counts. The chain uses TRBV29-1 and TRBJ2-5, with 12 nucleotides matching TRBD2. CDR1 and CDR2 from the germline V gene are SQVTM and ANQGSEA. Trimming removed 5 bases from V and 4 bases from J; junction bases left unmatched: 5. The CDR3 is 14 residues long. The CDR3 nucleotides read TGCAGCGTTCGACTAGCGGGAGTAGGAGAGACCCAGTACTTC. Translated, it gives CSVRLAGVGETQYF.

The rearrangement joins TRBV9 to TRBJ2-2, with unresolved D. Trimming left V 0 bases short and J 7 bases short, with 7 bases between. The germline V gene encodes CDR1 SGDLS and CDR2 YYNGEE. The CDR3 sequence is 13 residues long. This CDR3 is CASSVAGFGELFF. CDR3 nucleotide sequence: TGTGCCAGCAGCGTAGCAGGTTTCGGGGAGCTGTTTTTT.

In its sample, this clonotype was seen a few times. CDR3 region: CASSYSHRSTSYEQYF. Here the CDR3 DNA reads TGTGCCAGCAGTTACTCGCACAGGTCCACCTCCTACGAGCAGTACTTC. V usage is TRBV6-5 and J usage is TRBJ2-7; a weak D match, TRBD1 (5 bases). The CDR3 contains 16 residues. The germline gives CDR1 MNHEY, CDR2 SVGAGI. Trimming shortened V by 0 bases and J by 0 bases, and 12 bases separated the two germline ends.

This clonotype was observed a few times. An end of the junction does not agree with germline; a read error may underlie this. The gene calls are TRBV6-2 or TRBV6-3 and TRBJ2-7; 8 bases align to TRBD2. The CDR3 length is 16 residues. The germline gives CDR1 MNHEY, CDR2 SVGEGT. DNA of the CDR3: TGTGCCGGCAGTTGGAGCGGGGGCCCAAATTCCTACGAGCAGTACTTC. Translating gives CAGSWSGGPNSYEQYF.

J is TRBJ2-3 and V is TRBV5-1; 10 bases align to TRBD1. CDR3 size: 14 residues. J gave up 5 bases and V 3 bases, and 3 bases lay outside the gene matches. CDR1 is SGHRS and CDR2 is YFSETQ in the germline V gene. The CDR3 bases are TGCGCCAGCAGCTCCGGACAGGGGGGAGATACGCAGTATTTT. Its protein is CASSSGQGGDTQYF.

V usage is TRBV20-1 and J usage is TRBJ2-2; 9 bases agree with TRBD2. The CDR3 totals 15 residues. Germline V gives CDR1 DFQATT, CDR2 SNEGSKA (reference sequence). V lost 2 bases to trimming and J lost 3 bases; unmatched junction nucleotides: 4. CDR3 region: CSARTTSGYTGELFF. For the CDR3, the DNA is TGCAGTGCTAGAACGACTAGCGGATACACCGGGGAGCTGTTTTTT.

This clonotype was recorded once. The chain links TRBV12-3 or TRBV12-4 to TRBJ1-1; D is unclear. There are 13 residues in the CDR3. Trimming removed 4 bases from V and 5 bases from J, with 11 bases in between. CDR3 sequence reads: CASSSWSMTEAFF. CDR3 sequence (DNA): TGTGCCAGCAGTTCTTGGAGTATGACTGAAGCTTTCTTT.

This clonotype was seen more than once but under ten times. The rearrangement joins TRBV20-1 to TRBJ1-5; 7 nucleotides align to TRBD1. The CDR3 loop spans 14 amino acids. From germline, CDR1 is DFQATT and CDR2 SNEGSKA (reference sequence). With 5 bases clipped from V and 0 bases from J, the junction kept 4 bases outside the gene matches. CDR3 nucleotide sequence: TGCAGTGCTTGGGACAGTTATAGCAATCAGCCCCAGCATTTT. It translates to CSAWDSYSNQPQHF.

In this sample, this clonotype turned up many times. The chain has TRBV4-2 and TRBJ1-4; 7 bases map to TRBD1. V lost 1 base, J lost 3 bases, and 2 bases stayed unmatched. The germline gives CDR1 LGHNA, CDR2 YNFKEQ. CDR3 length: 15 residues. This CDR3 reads CASSQGDSPNEKLFF. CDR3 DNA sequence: TGTGCCAGCAGCCAAGGGGACAGCCCTAATGAAAAACTGTTTTTT.

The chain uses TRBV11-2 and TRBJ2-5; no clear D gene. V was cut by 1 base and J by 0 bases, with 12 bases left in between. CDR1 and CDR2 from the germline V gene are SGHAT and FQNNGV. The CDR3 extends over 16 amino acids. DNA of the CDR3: TGTGCCAGCAGCTTAGGGATGACAAAAAACCAAGAGACCCAGTACTTC. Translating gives CASSLGMTKNQETQYF.

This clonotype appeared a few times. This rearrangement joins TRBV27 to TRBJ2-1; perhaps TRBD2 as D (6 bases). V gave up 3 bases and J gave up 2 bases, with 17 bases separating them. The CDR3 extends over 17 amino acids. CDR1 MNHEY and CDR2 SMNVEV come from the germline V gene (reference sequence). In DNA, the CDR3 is TGTGCCAGCAGTTTTCGTCAGGGCTTAGCGGCCTACAATGAGCAGTTCTTC. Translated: CASSFRQGLAAYNEQFF.

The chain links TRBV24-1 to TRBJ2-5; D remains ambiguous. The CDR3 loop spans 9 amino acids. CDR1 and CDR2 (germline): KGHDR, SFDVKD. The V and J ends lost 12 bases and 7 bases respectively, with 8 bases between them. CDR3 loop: CAPLWTQYF. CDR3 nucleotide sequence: TGTGCCCCTCTCTGGACCCAGTACTTC.